This record concerns one T cell receptor beta chain sequence. V lost 0 bases and J 7 bases, leaving 19 bases between the germline ends. The length of the CDR3 is 16 residues. The germline V gene has CDR1 MNHEY and CDR2 SVGAGI. In the study's own analysis: Estimates of nucleated cell counts were drawn from the amplification of reference gene primers. Libraries were prepared by immunoSEQ multiplex PCR; TCRdb keeps only in-frame clonotypes and omits some of them. D and trimming were read from the DNA, whereas the V and J calls and clone size are those reported in that table. The sample lists approximately 500,000 clones, 85% to 90% seen once, with around 7.8% in the top ten. This sample was taken from a study of blood T cell repertoires in COVID-19.

The genes are TRBV6-5 and TRBJ2-7; TRBD1 is a possible D gene (6 bases). The clonotype comes from a woman between 45 and 60 years old with COVID-19, enrolled during active disease. The material sequenced was peripheral blood. CDR3 sequence (DNA): TGTGCCAGCAGTTACTCCAGCCCCAGGGGATCAGAAGAGCAGTACTTC. As protein: CASSYSSPRGSEEQYF.